The 9 T cell receptor beta chains below come from one sample, sequenced in a study of blood T cell repertoires in COVID-19. Only in-frame clones appear in the TCRdb table, and some are missing; sequencing was by immunoSEQ multiplex PCR. This table holds a few hundred thousand clones, 75% to 95% found once. Sequencing was carried out using peripheral blood. The source is a person aged 18 to 30 with COVID-19, enrolled during active disease.

The chain links TRBV12-5 to TRBJ2-4; 7 bases map to TRBD2. Per the germline V gene, CDR1 is LGHNT and CDR2 is FRNRAP. The ends lost 7 bases at V and 8 bases at J; junction bases unmatched: 11. The CDR3 contains 14 residues. CDR3 DNA sequence: TGTGCTAGTGCCCTCTCGGGCGGGGGATACATTCAGTACTTC. As protein: CASALSGGGYIQYF.

Written as DNA, the CDR3 is TGTGCCAGCTCATGGACAGGAGACAATGAGCAGTTCTTC. It encodes CASSWTGDNEQFF. The chain links TRBV25-1 to TRBJ2-1; 7 bases map to TRBD1. After removal of 8 bases from V and 5 bases from J, the junction contained 6 bases not matched to a gene. The CDR3 is made up of 13 amino acids. Germline CDR1 MGHDK, CDR2 SYGVNS.

Only one count was recorded for this clone. The rearrangement links TRBV25-1 to TRBJ2-2; D not resolved. Germline V gene data show CDR1 as MGHDK and CDR2 as SYGVNS. This CDR3 has 13 amino acids. Between the trimmed V and J ends, which lost 4 bases and 5 bases, there was a span of 8 bases. CDR3 nucleotide sequence: TGTGCCAGCAGTGGAGAGCCGACCGGGGAGCTGTTTTTT. Its translation: CASSGEPTGELFF.

The V and J genes are TRBV3-1 (or the pseudogene TRBV3-2) and TRBJ2-3, with TRBD2 matching 7 bases. CDR3 length: 14 amino acids. In germline, CDR1 is LGHDT, CDR2 YNNKEL (reference sequence). V lost 0 bases, J lost 8 bases, and 5 bases stayed unmatched. The CDR3: CASSQEGGCGTQYF. The CDR3 coding sequence is TGTGCCAGCAGCCAAGAGGGGGGGTGCGGTACGCAGTATTTT.

J is TRBJ2-7 and V is TRBV28, with 8 bases that match TRBD1. Germline-derived CDR1 and CDR2 are MDHEN and SYDVKM. Unmatched junction bases numbered 8, after V lost 5 bases and J lost 2 bases. CDR3 size: 15 residues. The CDR3 bases are TGTGCCAGCAGTACTGGACAGGGTAACCCCTACGAGCAGTACTTC. Encoded protein: CASSTGQGNPYEQYF.

In its sample, this clone was seen once. This chain joins TRBV2 and TRBJ1-6, with TRBD1 identical over 7 bases. Losses at the gene ends were 0 bases for V and 4 bases for J; bases not matched to a gene: 6. Germline values: CDR1 SNHLY, CDR2 FYNNEI. The CDR3 sequence is 17 residues long. The CDR3 nucleotides read TGTGCCAGCAGTGAAGCGCAGGGGACAGTTTATAATTCACCCCTCCACTTT. This codes for CASSEAQGTVYNSPLHF.

The CDR3 region is CASRLAGGTYEQYF. In nucleotides, the CDR3 is TGTGCTAGTAGATTAGCGGGAGGGACCTACGAGCAGTACTTC. The rearrangement joins TRBV12-5 to TRBJ2-7; 11 bases fit TRBD2. CDR1 and CDR2 (germline): LGHNT, FRNRAP. This CDR3 has 14 amino acids. Trimming removed 8 bases from V and 2 bases from J; junction bases left unmatched: 5.

The rearrangement joins TRBV7-9 to TRBJ2-1; TRBD2 matches 11 bases. CDR3 length: 17 residues. V trimming: 6 bases; J trimming: 0 bases; junction bases outside the gene matches: 7. Germline CDR1 SEHNR, CDR2 FQNEAQ (reference sequence). The CDR3 nucleotides are TGTGCCAGCAGTTATTGGACTAGCGGGCTCTCCTACAATGAGCAGTTCTTC. Its translation: CASSYWTSGLSYNEQFF.

The chain's CDR3 is CASSSSGAGETQYF. CDR3 nucleotide sequence: TGTGCCAGTAGTAGTTCAGGGGCAGGGGAGACCCAGTACTTC. V usage is TRBV19 and J usage is TRBJ2-5; D may be TRBD1 (6 bases). The ends were cut back, 4 bases at V and 5 bases at J, with 14 bases in the middle. CDR3 size: 14 residues. Germline CDR1 and CDR2: LNHDA and SQIVND (reference sequence).